Presented here are 18 T cell receptor beta chains from one specimen sequenced in a study of chemoradiotherapy in HPV16-positive cancers. Generated by immunoSEQ multiplex PCR, the TCRdb table keeps only in-frame clones and is missing some. The data contain around 13,000 clones, less than 80% of them seen just once; the ten biggest clones take up 8.3%. Collection took place from a patient who underwent chemoradiotherapy. The receptors originated from a human donor with HPV-associated anogenital cancer.

The chain has TRBV25-1 and TRBJ2-1; the D gene is possibly TRBD2 (6 bases). The CDR3 contains 17 residues. Deletions cut 1 base from V and 5 bases from J, with 18 bases between. Per the germline V gene, CDR1 is MGHDK and CDR2 is SYGVNS. The CDR3 reads CASSELTLRDWNNEQFF. The CDR3 DNA reads TGTGCCAGCAGTGAATTAACCCTTAGGGACTGGAACAATGAGCAGTTCTTC. Full variable domain (missing parts from reference TRBV25-1 and TRBJ2-1): EADIYQTPRYLVIGTGKKITLECSQTMGHDKMYWYQQDPGMELHLIHYSYGVNSTEKGDLSSESTVSRIRTEHFPLTLESARPSHTSQYLCASSELTLRDWNNEQFFGPGTRLTVL.

The rearrangement joins TRBV30 to TRBJ1-5, with a weak D call TRBD1 (5 bases). The germline V gene encodes CDR1 GTSNPN and CDR2 SVGIG (reference sequence). This CDR3 contains 16 residues. Trimming shortened V by 2 bases and J by 6 bases, and 20 bases separated the two germline ends. The CDR3 bases are TGTGCCTGGAGTCTCCTCGGGACCCCCACGGCTCAGCCCCAGCATTTT. It encodes CAWSLLGTPTAQPQHF.

The chain has TRBV28 and TRBJ1-5; 7 nucleotides line up with TRBD1. The germline gives CDR1 MDHEN, CDR2 SYDVKM. With 5 bases clipped from V and 0 bases from J, the junction kept 1 base outside the gene matches. There are 14 residues in the CDR3. The CDR3 here is CASSTGDSNQPQHF. CDR3 coding DNA: TGTGCCAGCAGTACAGGGGATAGCAATCAGCCCCAGCATTTT.

V is TRBV28 and J is TRBJ2-7, with TRBD2 as a possible D gene (5 bases). Trimming cost V 6 bases and J 2 bases, with 8 bases left between them. The CDR3 is 12 amino acids. The germline V gene has CDR1 MDHEN and CDR2 SYDVKM. The chain's CDR3 is CASRGRTYEQYF. CDR3 nucleotides: TGTGCCAGCAGAGGGAGAACCTACGAGCAGTACTTC.

Here the CDR3 reads CASSHELAGNNEQFF. CDR3 DNA sequence: TGTGCCAGCAGTCATGAACTAGCGGGAAACAATGAGCAGTTCTTC. This sequence joins TRBV6-1 and TRBJ2-1, with TRBD2 identical over 10 bases. V trimming: 5 bases; J trimming: 5 bases; junction bases outside the gene matches: 6. The germline CDR1 and CDR2 sequences are MNHNS and SASEGT. This CDR3 comprises 15 residues.

V is TRBV7-2 and J is TRBJ2-7; 14 positions match TRBD2. Germline CDR1 SGHTA, CDR2 FQGNSA. There are 15 residues in the CDR3. J gave up 2 bases and V 5 bases, and 2 bases lay outside the gene matches. The CDR3 loop reads CASSTTSGRAYEQYF. CDR3 coding DNA: TGTGCCAGCAGCACGACTAGCGGGAGGGCCTACGAGCAGTACTTC.

The chain is built from TRBV29-1 and TRBJ2-7; 9 bases are a match to TRBD2. V trimming: 4 bases; J trimming: 3 bases; junction bases outside the gene matches: 13. This CDR3 is built from 16 residues. In germline, CDR1 is SQVTM, CDR2 ANQGSEA. CDR3 sequence (DNA): TGCAGCGTTGTTCTCGAGACTAGCGGACCCGACTACGAGCAGTACTTC. Its translation is CSVVLETSGPDYEQYF.

The V and J genes are TRBV5-1 and TRBJ1-4; no reliable D call. CDR1 is SGHRS and CDR2 is YFSETQ in the germline V gene. V lost 1 base, J lost 1 base, and 8 bases lay in between. This CDR3 region has 15 residues. Here the CDR3 reads CASSLSGVTNEKLFF. The DNA of the CDR3 is TGCGCCAGCAGCTTGAGTGGAGTAACTAATGAAAAACTGTTTTTT.

The chain carries TRBV5-5 and TRBJ2-2; perhaps TRBD2 as D (5 bases). V was pared by 0 bases and J by 2 bases, with 14 bases between. Germline CDR1 is SGHKS and CDR2 is YYEKEE (reference sequence). The CDR3 spans 17 residues. The CDR3 bases are TGTGCCAGCAGCTTGGATCTCCCAGCTAGCAACACCGGGGAGCTGTTTTTT. Amino acids: CASSLDLPASNTGELFF.

This sequence joins TRBV23-1 and TRBJ2-7; 11 bases map to TRBD2. TRBV23-1 is marked as an open reading frame, function uncertain. The CDR3 totals 16 residues. V lost 2 bases to trimming and J lost 3 bases; unmatched junction nucleotides: 6. The CDR3 nucleotides read TGCGCCAGCAGTCAACTGACTAGCGGGACTTTCTACGAGCAGTACTTC. Residues: CASSQLTSGTFYEQYF.

The chain carries TRBV11-2 and TRBJ1-1; 8 bases are shared with TRBD1. V lost 5 bases and J lost 3; bases outside the gene matches: 8. The CDR3 is made up of 15 amino acids. The V gene's germline CDR1 is SGHAT and CDR2 FQNNGV. The CDR3 loop reads CASSQRQGLDTEAFF. In DNA, the CDR3 is TGTGCCAGCAGCCAACGACAGGGGTTGGACACTGAAGCTTTCTTT.

This chain joins TRBV6-1 and TRBJ1-2; TRBD1 matches 12 bases. J was trimmed by 7 bases and V by 0 bases; bases with no gene match: 3. This CDR3 contains 15 residues. Per germline, CDR1 MNHNS and CDR2 SASEGT. The CDR3 bases are TGTGCCAGCAGTGAAGCCGGGACAGGGGGCGCTGGCTACACCTTC. Translated: CASSEAGTGGAGYTF.

The chain recombines TRBV19 with TRBJ2-7; 9 nucleotides agree with TRBD1. After removal of 4 bases from V and 3 bases from J, the junction contained 7 bases not matched to a gene. Germline-derived CDR1 and CDR2 are LNHDA and SQIVND (reference sequence). The CDR3 consists of 15 residues. The CDR3 sequence is CASSKPGQGFYEQYF. CDR3 nucleotide sequence: TGTGCCAGTAGTAAACCGGGACAGGGCTTCTACGAGCAGTACTTC.

The rearrangement joins TRBV30 to TRBJ1-4; no clear D. The CDR3 contains 13 residues. Germline CDR1 is GTSNPN and CDR2 is SVGIG (reference sequence). V lost 4 bases to trimming and J lost 0 bases, with 6 bases between them. The CDR3 sequence is CAWMLSTNEKLFF. The CDR3 region has the DNA TGTGCCTGGATGTTGTCAACTAATGAAAAACTGTTTTTT.

The chain joins TRBV7-9 to TRBJ1-2, with a weak D call TRBD1 (5 bases). The CDR3 has 13 amino acids. Germline values: CDR1 SEHNR, CDR2 FQNEAQ (reference sequence). V lost 5 bases to trimming and J lost 3 bases, with 10 bases between them. The CDR3 region has the DNA TGTGCCAGCAGCGGGGACGATTACTATGGCTACACCTTC. It translates to CASSGDDYYGYTF.

This clone showed up just once. This sequence joins TRBV2 and TRBJ2-1; 11 bases fit TRBD2. With V trimmed by 3 bases and J by 4 bases, 2 bases remained unmatched. This CDR3 contains 15 residues. CDR1 is SNHLY and CDR2 is FYNNEI in the germline V gene. This CDR3 reads CASSDTSGSYNEQFF. The CDR3 DNA sequence: TGTGCCAGCAGTGATACTAGCGGGAGTTACAATGAGCAGTTCTTC.

The chain is built from TRBV28 and TRBJ1-4; D is unclear. Per the germline V gene, CDR1 is MDHEN and CDR2 is SYDVKM. Deletions cut 5 bases from V and 8 bases from J, with 15 bases between. This CDR3 has 14 residues. CDR3 protein: CASSPHSGREKLFF. As DNA, the CDR3 is TGTGCCAGCAGTCCACACTCGGGGAGGGAAAAACTGTTTTTT.

The chain links TRBV18 to TRBJ1-2, with 7 bases lining up with TRBD1. Germline lookup yields CDR1 KGHSH and CDR2 LQKENI. Trimming took 0 bases from V and 5 from J; bases not matched to a gene: 6. This CDR3 region has 15 residues. The CDR3 here is CASSPPSTGWYGYTF. DNA for the CDR3: TGTGCCAGCTCACCACCCTCGACAGGGTGGTATGGCTACACCTTC.